This TCR beta chain is from a study of blood T cell repertoires in COVID-19. In the study overall: The United States, Italy and Spain provided the acute and convalescent COVID-19 samples. In each case, the material was cDNA or gDNA derived from T cells, B-cell-depleted T cells, or PBMCs.

Produced via immunoSEQ multiplex PCR; TCRdb's table is partial and in-frame only. There are some 190,000 clones in the sample; around 84% occur only once, and under 4.5% lies in the top ten. The V gene lost 1 base and the J gene lost 4 bases, with 11 bases spanning the gap. The germline V gene encodes CDR1 SGHTA and CDR2 FQGNSA. The CDR3 extends over 15 amino acids. The study recruited people aged about 18 to 95 years across under 25 US areas. Donors were grouped by their self-reported clinical history. This receptor was taken from a man aged 25-45 years with acute COVID-19. The rearrangement uses TRBV7-2 and TRBJ1-3, with D unclear. Sequenced input: PBMCs or T cells enriched from blood (not recorded which). In DNA, the CDR3 is TGTGCCAGCAGCTTAGTCTCTACGGGGGGAAACACCATATATTTT. Translating it yields CASSLVSTGGNTIYF.